The next 31 T cell receptor beta chains were all read from a single sample in a study of early T cells in non-severe SARS-CoV-2 infection. From the 5' RACE reads, TCRdb called clonotypes with MiXCR, one entry per CDR3 protein. Of approximately 80,000 distinct CDR3 sequences listed, less than 15% are singletons. Sequenced sample: whole blood. The receptors come from an adult who was a healthcare worker with PCR-confirmed SARS-CoV-2 infection or an uninfected control (not recorded which).

This clonotype appeared a few times. The chain recombines TRBV7-8 with TRBJ2-7, with D possibly TRBD2 on 6 matching bases. Trimming removed 5 bases at V and 3 bases at J, with 11 bases between. CDR3 length: 13 residues. Germline V gene lookup returns CDR1 SGHVS and CDR2 FQNEAQ. CDR3 in amino acids: CASSPRDFYEQYF. CDR3 DNA sequence: TGTGCCAGCAGCCCCCGGGACTTCTACGAGCAGTACTTC.

This clonotype turned up a few times. The chain employs TRBV3-1 and TRBJ2-7; 13 bases are shared with TRBD2. Per germline, CDR1 LGHDT and CDR2 YNNKEL (reference sequence). V shed 2 bases and J 0 bases; nucleotides not matched to a gene: 10. The CDR3 has 19 amino acids. The CDR3 DNA is TGTGCCAGCAGCCAAAGACTAGCGGGAGGCGGCCCGAGCTCCTACGAGCAGTACTTC. Amino acid sequence: CASSQRLAGGGPSSYEQYF.

This clonotype appeared many times. DNA of the CDR3: TGTGCCACCCGTGGGCGGGAGTATCACGAGCAGTACTTC. It codes for CATRGREYHEQYF. The chain uses TRBV6-6 and TRBJ2-7; 7 bases align to TRBD2. The germline gives CDR1 MNHNY, CDR2 SVGAGI (reference sequence). CDR3 size: 13 residues. J gave up 5 bases and V 10 bases, and 11 bases lay outside the gene matches.

This chain connects TRBV20-1 to TRBJ1-1, with 7 bases aligning to TRBD1. This CDR3 is built from 13 residues. The junction had 10 bases not matched to a gene; V was cut back by 7 bases and J by 5 bases. The germline V gene has CDR1 DFQATT and CDR2 SNEGSKA (reference sequence). CDR3 region: CSELRGIETEAFF. CDR3 in DNA: TGCAGTGAACTCAGGGGGATTGAGACTGAAGCTTTCTTT.

This clonotype came up a few times. The J gene is TRBJ2-4, the V gene TRBV20-1, with 12 bases lining up with TRBD2. Germline CDR1 DFQATT, CDR2 SNEGSKA (reference sequence). Trimming took 4 bases from V and 3 from J; bases not matched to a gene: 4. This CDR3 spans 15 amino acids. The CDR3 DNA follows: TGCAGTGCTAACCCTAGCGGGAGGGTCAAAAACATTCAGTACTTC. Protein product: CSANPSGRVKNIQYF.

This clonotype showed up just a few times. CDR3 DNA sequence: TGTGCCAGCACCTCCCCGGGGGTAGCTTTCTTT. This gives the protein CASTSPGVAFF. The chain has TRBV28 and TRBJ1-1; a weak D match, TRBD1 (5 bases). From germline, CDR1 is MDHEN and CDR2 SYDVKM. The CDR3 is 11 residues long. V lost 7 bases, J lost 10 bases, and 13 bases lay in between.

This clonotype was detected only once. V is TRBV5-1 and J is TRBJ2-5; D unresolved. The CDR3 loop spans 14 amino acids. Germline V lookup: CDR1 SGHRS, CDR2 YFSETQ. Trimming cost V 0 bases and J 3 bases, with 9 bases left between them. DNA of the CDR3: TGCGCCAGCAGCTTGGTCGCACAAAAAGAGACCCAGTACTTC. Its translation is CASSLVAQKETQYF.

CDR3 sequence: CASSLQAEAHYEQYF. Here the CDR3 DNA reads TGTGCCAGCAGCTTACAAGCGGAGGCCCACTACGAGCAGTACTTC. This sequence joins TRBV7-9 and TRBJ2-7, with a possible D match to TRBD2 (5 bases). CDR1 and CDR2 from the germline V gene are SEHNR and FQNEAQ (reference sequence). Trimming removed 2 bases from V and 3 bases from J, with 14 bases in between. The CDR3 is made up of 15 amino acids. Based on the CDR3 plus reference TRBV7-9 and TRBJ2-7, the full variable domain is DTGVSQNPRHKITKRGQNVTFRCDPISEHNRLYWYRQTLGQGPEFLTYFQNEAQLEKSRLLSDRFSAERPKGSFSTLEIQRTEQGDSAMYLCASSLQAEAHYEQYFGPGTRLTVT.

This sequence joins TRBV15 and TRBJ1-1; D gene unclear. This CDR3 region has 13 residues. Trimming took 5 bases from V and 0 from J, leaving 7 bases between them. Germline loops: CDR1 LNHNV, CDR2 YYDKDF (reference sequence). Written as DNA, the CDR3 is TGTGCCACCAGCCGCCTGATGAACACTGAAGCTTTCTTT. Translating it yields CATSRLMNTEAFF.

The chain uses TRBV4-1 and TRBJ2-1; D is unresolved. Deletions cut 1 base from V and 0 bases from J, with 10 bases between. The CDR3 loop spans 16 amino acids. The germline V gene has CDR1 MGHRA and CDR2 YSYEKL. The CDR3, as DNA: TGCGCCAGCAGCCAAGTAGCCACTACCTCCTACAATGAGCAGTTCTTC. Translation gives CASSQVATTSYNEQFF.

The table lists this clonotype with many counts. This chain joins TRBV20-1 and TRBJ2-1; 7 nucleotides align to TRBD1. This CDR3 is built from 14 residues. Germline V gene lookup returns CDR1 DFQATT and CDR2 SNEGSKA (reference sequence). CDR3 DNA sequence: TGCAGCTCTCAAAGCAGGGGGATTACCAGGGAGCAGTTCTTC. As protein: CSSQSRGITREQFF.

This clonotype has just a few counts. The genes are TRBV7-2 and TRBJ2-7, with D perhaps matching TRBD2 (6 bases). The V end lost 5 bases, the J end lost 5 bases, and 16 bases lay between the germline ends. From germline, CDR1 is SGHTA and CDR2 FQGNSA. CDR3 size: 14 residues. The CDR3 region has the DNA TGTGCCAGCAGCCCTAGACCGGCGGGAAACGAGCAGTACTTC. This translates into CASSPRPAGNEQYF. The full variable domain, with the rest looked up from reference TRBV7-2 and TRBJ2-7, is GAGVSQSPSNKVTEKGKDVELRCDPISGHTALYWYRQSLGQGLEFLIYFQGNSAPDKSGLPSDRFSAERTGGSVSTLTIQRTQQEDSAVYLCASSPRPAGNEQYFGPGTRLTVT.

This sequence joins TRBV28 and TRBJ2-1; 8 positions match TRBD1. Germline values: CDR1 MDHEN, CDR2 SYDVKM. V lost 7 bases to trimming and J lost 7 bases; unmatched junction nucleotides: 15. The CDR3 has 16 amino acids. CDR3 nucleotides: TGTGCCAGCACTCCTCGGGGCAGGGGGCGAACAAATGAGCAGTTCTTC. Translating it yields CASTPRGRGRTNEQFF. The full variable domain, completed using reference TRBV28 and TRBJ2-1, is DVKVTQSSRYLVKRTGEKVFLECVQDMDHENMFWYRQDPGLGLRLIYFSYDVKMKEKGDIPEGYSVSREKKERFSLILESASTNQTSMYLCASTPRGRGRTNEQFFGPGTRLTVL.

This clonotype appeared a few times. The chain employs TRBV20-1 and TRBJ2-7, with D perhaps matching TRBD2 (7 bases). The CDR3 totals 16 residues. CDR1 DFQATT and CDR2 SNEGSKA come from the germline V gene (reference sequence). The V gene lost 6 bases and the J gene lost 0 bases, with 21 bases spanning the gap. The CDR3 DNA is TGCAGTGCCAGGGGAGGGACCGACACAAGCTCCTACGAGCAGTACTTC. Translation gives CSARGGTDTSSYEQYF.

In this sample, this clonotype turned up many times. The rearrangement uses TRBV2 and TRBJ2-3; no definite D call. V lost 1 base to trimming and J lost 0 bases, with 8 bases between them. This CDR3 has 15 amino acids. Germline values: CDR1 SNHLY, CDR2 FYNNEI. The CDR3 DNA follows: TGTGCCAGCAGTGAAGAATTGCAGAGCACAGATACGCAGTATTTT. It translates to CASSEELQSTDTQYF. Using reference TRBV2 and TRBJ2-3 for the parts outside the CDR3, the full variable domain is EPEVTQTPSHQVTQMGQEVILRCVPISNHLYFYWYRQILGQKVEFLVSFYNNEISEKSEIFDDQFSVERPDGSNFTLKIRSTKLEDSAMYFCASSEELQSTDTQYFGPGTRLTVL.

The chain links TRBV19 to TRBJ1-5; TRBD1 matches 8 bases. Germline V gene lookup returns CDR1 LNHDA and CDR2 SQIVND (reference sequence). The CDR3 extends over 19 amino acids. Trimming removed 9 bases from V and 2 bases from J; junction bases left unmatched: 21. CDR3 sequence: CASSPHPDRGGGRNQPQHF. Here the CDR3 DNA reads TGTGCCAGCTCGCCCCACCCCGACAGGGGAGGTGGGCGCAATCAGCCCCAGCATTTT.

CDR3 amino acids: CASSPSSGRNEQFF. In nucleotides, the CDR3 is TGTGCCAGCAGCCCCTCTAGCGGGAGGAATGAGCAGTTCTTC. This sequence joins TRBV7-2 and TRBJ2-1; 11 positions match TRBD2. CDR1 is SGHTA, CDR2 FQGNSA, per germline. This CDR3 has 14 residues. V lost 5 bases and J lost 7; bases outside the gene matches: 4.

The chain links TRBV4-1 to TRBJ1-5; D remains ambiguous. This CDR3 has 14 residues. V lost 1 base, J lost 4 bases, and 8 bases lay in between. Per the germline V gene, CDR1 is MGHRA and CDR2 is YSYEKL. This chain's CDR3 is CASSQVTENQPQHF. The CDR3 DNA follows: TGCGCCAGCAGCCAAGTCACAGAAAATCAGCCCCAGCATTTT.

This clonotype was seen ten or more times. The genes are TRBV6-1 and TRBJ2-1; D ambiguous. With 6 bases removed from V and 5 bases from J, the gap between germline ends came to 8 bases. Germline CDR1 MNHNS, CDR2 SASEGT. The CDR3 length is 12 residues. CDR3 coding DNA: TGTGCCAGCAGCCTATCCAACAATGAGCAGTTCTTC. It codes for CASSLSNNEQFF.

This clonotype was observed at least ten times. The CDR3 spells CASSDRTSGRETQYF. The CDR3, as DNA: TGTGCCAGCAGTGACAGGACTAGCGGGAGGGAGACCCAGTACTTC. The genes are TRBV27 and TRBJ2-5, with 14 positions matching TRBD2. V was clipped by 5 bases and J by 5 bases; unmatched bases: 4. Per germline, CDR1 MNHEY and CDR2 SMNVEV (reference sequence). The CDR3 is 15 amino acids.

DNA of the CDR3: TGTGCCAGCAGTCCCGGGAGCACCTACGAGCAGTACTTC. It codes for CASSPGSTYEQYF. This chain joins TRBV28 and TRBJ2-7; TRBD2 is a possible D gene (6 bases). Trimming removed 5 bases from V and 2 bases from J, with 10 bases in between. Germline V gene lookup returns CDR1 MDHEN and CDR2 SYDVKM. This CDR3 region has 13 residues.

This chain links TRBV18 with TRBJ1-4, with 8 bases that match TRBD1. Per the germline V gene, CDR1 is KGHSH and CDR2 is LQKENI. The ends lost 2 bases at V and 8 bases at J; junction bases unmatched: 13. The CDR3 runs 17 residues. The CDR3 coding sequence is TGTGCCAGCTCACCAAACCTACAGGGGGGCTCTCCAGAAAAACTGTTTTTT. Residues: CASSPNLQGGSPEKLFF.

CDR3 DNA sequence: TGTGCCAGCAGTTTAGCCTACGGACTAGCGGAGAGCACAGATACGCAGTATTTT. Protein product: CASSLAYGLAESTDTQYF. The chain carries TRBV12-3 or TRBV12-4 and TRBJ2-3; TRBD2 agrees at 10 bases. The CDR3 consists of 18 residues. Losses at the gene ends were 0 bases for V and 0 bases for J; bases not matched to a gene: 6.

Relative to its sample, this clonotype is medium-sized. The chain couples TRBV7-9 to TRBJ2-1; the D gene is possibly TRBD2 (5 bases). The CDR3 runs to 12 residues. Germline V gives CDR1 SEHNR, CDR2 FQNEAQ (reference sequence). V was trimmed by 1 base and J by 15 bases, leaving 13 bases between them. CDR3 loop: CASSLEPGGRFF. The CDR3 DNA is TGTGCCAGCAGCTTAGAGCCCGGAGGTCGGTTCTTC.

This clonotype was seen ten or more times. The chain combines TRBV7-6 with TRBJ1-2, with 9 nucleotides matching TRBD1. Germline CDR1 and CDR2: SGHVS and FNYEAQ. Trimming at V came to 5 bases and at J to 4 bases, leaving 14 bases not matched to a gene. This CDR3 has 17 residues. The CDR3 is CASSPRFGTGTVYGYTF. Written as DNA, the CDR3 is TGTGCCAGCAGCCCAAGGTTCGGGACAGGGACCGTCTATGGCTACACCTTC.

This clonotype has ten or more counts. This rearrangement joins TRBV7-6 to TRBJ2-1, with D possibly being TRBD1 (6 bases). Germline V gives CDR1 SGHVS, CDR2 FNYEAQ. Trimming shortened V by 4 bases and J by 5 bases, and 12 bases separated the two germline ends. CDR3 length equals 14 residues. The CDR3 coding sequence is TGTGCCAGCAGCTCATTGACAGGCAACAATGAGCAGTTCTTC. Protein sequence: CASSSLTGNNEQFF. Full variable domain (missing parts from reference TRBV7-6 and TRBJ2-1): GAGVSQSPRYKVTKRGQDVALRCDPISGHVSLYWYRQALGQGPEFLTYFNYEAQQDKSGLPNDRFSAERPEGSISTLTIQRTEQRDSAMYRCASSSLTGNNEQFFGPGTRLTVL.

The rearrangement links TRBV10-3 to TRBJ1-5, with 8 bases fitting TRBD1. J lost 4 bases, V lost 3 bases, and 5 bases had no gene match. Germline assignment: CDR1 ENHRY and CDR2 SYGVKD. This CDR3 spans 15 amino acids. Here the CDR3 reads CAISEGQGLNQPQHF. The DNA for the CDR3 is TGTGCCATCAGTGAAGGACAGGGCTTGAATCAGCCCCAGCATTTT.

This clonotype was observed at least ten times. The chain couples TRBV27 to TRBJ2-7; D gene ambiguous. V lost 5 bases and J lost 4, with 15 bases in between. The germline gives CDR1 MNHEY, CDR2 SMNVEV (reference sequence). The CDR3 loop spans 14 amino acids. In DNA form, the CDR3 reads TGTGCCAGCAGTCTGAAATTGATAGCTTACGAGCAGTACTTC. Amino acids: CASSLKLIAYEQYF.

The rearrangement links TRBV7-9 to TRBJ1-1; D uncertain. V was trimmed by 1 base and J by 3 bases, leaving 12 bases between them. The CDR3 runs 15 residues. CDR1 and CDR2 (germline): SEHNR, FQNEAQ (reference sequence). The CDR3 DNA reads as TGTGCCAGCAGCTTAGAAGGGTCCGTGGACACTGAAGCTTTCTTT. It codes for CASSLEGSVDTEAFF. The full variable domain, rest sourced from reference TRBV7-9 and TRBJ1-1, is DTGVSQNPRHKITKRGQNVTFRCDPISEHNRLYWYRQTLGQGPEFLTYFQNEAQLEKSRLLSDRFSAERPKGSFSTLEIQRTEQGDSAMYLCASSLEGSVDTEAFFGQGTRLTVV.

This clonotype turned up a few times. The chain couples TRBV24-1 to TRBJ2-1; D possibly corresponds to TRBD2 (6 bases). The CDR3 is 15 residues long. The germline gives CDR1 KGHDR, CDR2 SFDVKD. V was cut by 3 bases and J by 6 bases, with 14 bases left in between. DNA of the CDR3: TGTGCCACCAGTGATCCTCATGGAGGGAGCAATGAGCAGTTCTTC. Protein sequence: CATSDPHGGSNEQFF.

This clonotype was observed many times. The chain uses TRBV28 and TRBJ2-7; the match to TRBD1 covers 9 bases. With V trimmed by 10 bases and J by 2 bases, 6 bases remained unmatched. In germline, CDR1 is MDHEN, CDR2 SYDVKM. CDR3 size: 13 residues. The CDR3, as DNA: TGTGCCACCAGGACAGGGGTGCCCTACGAGCAGTACTTC. This gives the protein CATRTGVPYEQYF.